This TCR beta chain was captured in a study of identical twins. Findings and caveats of the study: Interpretation of the results relied on cross-sectional statistical analysis and not on following the same donors.

After removal of 5 bases from V and 0 bases from J, the junction contained 9 bases not matched to a gene. This CDR3 is built from 19 residues. Unique molecular identifiers were present on cDNA, and template switching added a universal primer site. TCRdb re-called the 5' RACE reads with MiXCR, one entry per CDR3 protein. The sample includes about 520,000 distinct CDR3 sequences, around 20% of them seen just once. Concerning this clonotype: Antigen specificity is unknown.

The same sample was also used in a study of T cells expressing NK-cell markers. That paper adds: Out of eight donors sequenced, seven tested HCMV-seropositive and the remaining one seronegative. Over 5 donors had dominant NKG2C+ clonotypes that comprised about 1.0-8% of their CD8+ T cells.

This clonotype originated in a woman younger than 35 in good health. This chain connects TRBV12-3 or TRBV12-4 to TRBJ2-6; 11 nucleotides agree with TRBD2. What was sequenced was CD4+ T cells sorted from blood. The CDR3, as DNA: TGTGCCAGCAGTCGACCGGGACTAGCGGATCCCTCTGGGGCCAACGTCCTGACTTTC. It yields the protein CASSRPGLADPSGANVLTF.